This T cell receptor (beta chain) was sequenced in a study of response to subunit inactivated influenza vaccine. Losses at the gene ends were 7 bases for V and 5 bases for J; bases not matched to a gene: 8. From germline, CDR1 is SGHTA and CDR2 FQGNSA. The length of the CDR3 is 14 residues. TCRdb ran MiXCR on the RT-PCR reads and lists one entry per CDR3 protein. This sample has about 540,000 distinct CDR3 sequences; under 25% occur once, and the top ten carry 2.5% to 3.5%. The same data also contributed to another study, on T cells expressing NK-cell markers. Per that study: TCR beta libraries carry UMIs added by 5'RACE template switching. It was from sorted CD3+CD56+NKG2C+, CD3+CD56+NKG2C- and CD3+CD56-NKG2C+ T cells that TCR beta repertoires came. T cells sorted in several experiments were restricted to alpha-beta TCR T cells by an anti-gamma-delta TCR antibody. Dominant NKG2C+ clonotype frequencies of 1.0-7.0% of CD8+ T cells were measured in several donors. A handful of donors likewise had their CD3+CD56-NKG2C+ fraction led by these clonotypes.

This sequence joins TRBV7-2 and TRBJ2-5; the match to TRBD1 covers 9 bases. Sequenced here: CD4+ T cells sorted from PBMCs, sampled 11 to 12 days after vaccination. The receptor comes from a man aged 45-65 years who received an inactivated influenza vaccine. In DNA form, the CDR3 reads TGTGCCAGCAATCGACAGGGGGAAGGCGAGACCCAGTACTTC. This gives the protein CASNRQGEGETQYF.